This T cell receptor (beta chain) appears in the sequencing data of a study of cytomegalovirus exposure and HLA in healthy donors. This CDR3 region has 15 residues. From germline, CDR1 is MNHNS and CDR2 SASEGT. Trimming cost V 2 bases and J 9 bases; bases outside gene matches: 9. Profiled with immunoSEQ multiplex PCR; TCRdb holds only in-frame clones, not every one. The data contain about 140,000 clones, approximately 82% of them seen just once; the ten biggest clones take up approximately 30%. The chain carries TRBV6-1 and TRBJ2-1, with 8 bases identical to TRBD1. The source is a man aged 30 to 45 in good health and CMV-seropositive. Material: PBMCs. The CDR3 sequence: CASSELDREWSEQFF. The CDR3, as DNA: TGTGCCAGCAGTGAATTGGACAGGGAGTGGAGTGAGCAGTTCTTC.